Here is one T cell receptor (beta chain) with its context. The data were produced by immunoSEQ multiplex PCR, yet TCRdb's version contains in-frame clones alone and is incomplete. The sample contains about 270,000 clones, approximately 89% of which appear only once. The germline V gene encodes CDR1 KGHSH and CDR2 LQKENI. Trimming took 3 bases from V and 7 from J; bases not matched to a gene: 9. The CDR3 is 15 amino acids. The data were taken from a study of blood T cell repertoires in COVID-19. Study details: Spain, Italy and the United States supplied samples that represented acute and convalescent COVID-19.

The receptor was derived from a man aged 35 to 55 who had recovered from COVID-19. V usage is TRBV18 and J usage is TRBJ1-5; 7 nucleotides match TRBD1. Sequenced: peripheral blood. The CDR3 region is CASSPLPGQSQPQHF. In DNA, the CDR3 is TGTGCCAGCTCACCGCTCCCGGGACAGTCACAGCCCCAGCATTTT.